The 27 T cell receptor delta chains reported below all come from one sample, sequenced in a study of Vδ1+ human thymocytes. Whole-study results and caveats: Thymic TRG and TRD repertoires appeared highly polyclonal, with Gaussian CDR3 length distributions.

Sequences come from RNA converted to cDNA by reverse transcription. The CDR3 regions were amplified by multiplex PCR from V-gene primers to a constant-region primer. TCRdb used CATT to re-call clones from the multiplex PCR reads. The table includes around 24,000 delta-chain clones, around 32% detected once. No antigen is known for these receptors. Source material: Vdelta1+ gamma-delta thymocytes from the thymus. Subset noted: FACS-sorted CD3+ TCRalphabeta- TCRVdelta1+ TCRVdelta2- thymocytes. The receptors were sampled from a boy under two years old who had congenital heart surgery.

By its share, this clone is medium-sized (0.01 to 0.1%). The chain combines TRDV1 with TRDJ1; 10 bases match TRDD3. Germline CDR1 TSWWSYY, CDR2 QGS. V trimming: 5 bases; J trimming: 3 bases; junction bases outside the gene matches: 18. CDR3 size: 19 residues. CDR3 amino acids: CALGPAAPWGIPVADKLIF. CDR3 nucleotides: TGTGCTCTTGGGCCCGCGGCGCCGTGGGGGATACCTGTCGCCGATAAACTCATCTTT.

The genes are TRDV1 and TRDJ1, with TRDD3 matching 8 bases. The CDR3 totals 21 residues. Germline CDR1 reads TSWWSYY; CDR2 reads QGS. The ends lost 2 bases at V and 4 bases at J; junction bases unmatched: 24. CDR3 nucleotides: TGTGCTCTTGGGGAATCCCGGTTCCTTTACGGTGCTGGGGGAGGGTTCGATAAACTCATCTTT. Its protein is CALGESRFLYGAGGGFDKLIF.

A note on this clone: A much more abundant neighbour one base away suggests this may be a read error. Additional DNA sequences in this sample encode the identical CDR3. V is TRDV2 and J is TRDJ1, with 13 bases matching TRDD3. The V gene's germline CDR1 is GEAIGNYY and CDR2 EKD. This CDR3 has 21 amino acids. Trimming took 5 bases from V and 8 from J; bases not matched to a gene: 28. In DNA form, the CDR3 reads TGTGCCTGTGTTGTGTGCCCTCCACTGGGGGATACGCGCGGACGAGGGGCCAAACTCATCTTT. It codes for CACVVCPPLGDTRGRGAKLIF.

A word on this clone: Other DNA sequences of this sample code for an identical CDR3. V usage is TRDV1 and J usage is TRDJ1, with 7 nucleotides matching TRDD3. V shed 6 bases, J shed 0 bases, and the junction held 22 bases outside the gene matches. Germline loops: CDR1 TSWWSYY, CDR2 QGS. CDR3 length: 20 residues. The CDR3 loop reads CALGQHGTGYGLRYTDKLIF. The CDR3 DNA sequence: TGTGCTCTTGGACAGCACGGAACTGGATACGGTCTTCGGTACACCGATAAACTCATCTTT.

This clone has a handful of counts. The chain links TRDV1 to TRDJ1; 12 bases are a match to TRDD3. Germline values: CDR1 TSWWSYY, CDR2 QGS. CDR3 length: 24 residues. V shed 1 base, J shed 3 bases, and the junction held 27 bases outside the gene matches. The CDR3 sequence: CALGEPPILPTGSYTGGYPDKLIF. In nucleotides, the CDR3 is TGTGCTCTTGGGGAACCCCCAATCCTTCCTACGGGCTCCTATACTGGGGGATACCCCGATAAACTCATCTTT.

V usage is TRDV1 and J usage is TRDJ1; TRDD3 matches 7 bases. From germline, CDR1 is TSWWSYY and CDR2 QGS. V was pared by 1 base and J by 0 bases, with 20 bases of the junction left unmatched. The CDR3 loop spans 21 amino acids. The CDR3: CALGEHRSVVLGVPYTDKLIF. CDR3 DNA sequence: TGTGCTCTTGGGGAACATAGGTCCGTCGTGCTGGGGGTCCCGTACACCGATAAACTCATCTTT.

This clone is deemed medium-sized. The same CDR3 can be traced to other DNA sequences in this sample. This chain joins TRDV1 and TRDJ1; D is possibly TRDD3 (5 bases). V was trimmed by 5 bases and J by 0 bases, leaving 16 bases between them. CDR1 is TSWWSYY and CDR2 is QGS in the germline V gene. The CDR3 contains 16 residues. The CDR3 DNA sequence: TGTGCTCTTGGGAGGTGGGGCGCTCAATACACCGATAAACTCATCTTT. Amino acids: CALGRWGAQYTDKLIF.

This clone was seen only a few times. The V call is TRDV1, the J call TRDJ1; 8 bases are a match to TRDD3. This CDR3 has 21 amino acids. Germline CDR1 reads TSWWSYY; CDR2 reads QGS. With V trimmed by 2 bases and J by 0 bases, 20 bases remained unmatched. The CDR3 bases are TGTGCTCTTGGGGAATTTACCCGTAATGGGGGATTGACGCTATACACCGATAAACTCATCTTT. This gives the protein CALGEFTRNGGLTLYTDKLIF.

The chain employs TRDV2 and TRDJ3; 8 nucleotides match TRDD3. The CDR3 has 17 amino acids. CDR1 and CDR2 (germline): GEAIGNYY, EKD. The DNA of the CDR3 is TGTGCAACCACTGGGGGTTTCAGCTCCTGGGACACCCGACAGATGTTTTTC. It yields the protein CATTGGFSSWDTRQMFF.

This clone was counted a few times. This rearrangement joins TRDV1 to TRDJ1, with 7 nucleotides matching TRDD3. With V trimmed by 2 bases and J by 0 bases, 30 bases remained unmatched. Germline CDR1 is TSWWSYY and CDR2 is QGS. This CDR3 comprises 24 residues. The CDR3 here is CALGESSTHDFLLGIGLHTDKLIF. The CDR3, as DNA: TGTGCTCTTGGGGAATCTTCCACCCACGATTTTTTACTGGGGATCGGGTTGCACACCGATAAACTCATCTTT.

The chain recombines TRDV1 with TRDJ1; TRDD3 matches 11 bases. Germline values: CDR1 TSWWSYY, CDR2 QGS. The V and J ends lost 2 bases and 2 bases, in that order; junction bases with no gene match: 37. There are 27 residues in the CDR3. CDR3 in amino acids: CALGERCSSYDLIPGSGGYKGTDKLIF. The CDR3 DNA is TGTGCTCTTGGGGAAAGGTGTAGCTCCTACGACCTCATACCTGGGTCTGGGGGATACAAGGGTACCGATAAACTCATCTTT.

This clone turned up a few times. The chain is built from TRDV1 and TRDJ1; the match to TRDD3 covers 8 bases. Germline V CDR1 and CDR2: TSWWSYY, QGS. The CDR3 extends over 19 amino acids. J gave up 2 bases and V 5 bases, and 19 bases lay outside the gene matches. CDR3 coding DNA: TGTGCTCTTGGGCCCCAGGGGTACCAGGGGATACAGGGAACCGATAAACTCATCTTT. Its protein product is CALGPQGYQGIQGTDKLIF.

Comment on this clone: A much larger clone is a single base away; this may be a read error. The chain uses TRDV1 and TRDJ1; tentative D call: TRDD3 (6 bases). With 5 bases removed from V and 0 bases from J, the gap between germline ends came to 19 bases. This CDR3 comprises 17 residues. Germline CDR1 reads TSWWSYY; CDR2 reads QGS. The CDR3 nucleotides are TGTGCTCTTGGGCCTCCCTACGTAACTGGGTACACCGATAAACTCATCTTT. It is translated as CALGPPYVTGYTDKLIF.

The rearrangement joins TRDV1 to TRDJ1; 8 nucleotides line up with TRDD3. CDR3 length equals 23 residues. With V trimmed by 0 bases and J by 3 bases, 27 bases remained unmatched. Germline assignment: CDR1 TSWWSYY and CDR2 QGS. CDR3 sequence reads: CALGELTAGGYWGPQAYADKLIF. CDR3 in DNA: TGTGCTCTTGGGGAACTTACGGCGGGTGGCTACTGGGGGCCTCAAGCCTACGCCGATAAACTCATCTTT.

This sequence joins TRDV1 and TRDJ1; 7 nucleotides match TRDD3. CDR1 TSWWSYY and CDR2 QGS come from the germline V gene. Trimming at V came to 0 bases and at J to 3 bases, leaving 31 bases not matched to a gene. The CDR3 contains 24 residues. The CDR3 region is CALGELRPPSSLYTGVYGPDKLIF. Here the CDR3 DNA reads TGTGCTCTTGGGGAACTCAGACCCCCCTCTTCACTATATACTGGGGTATACGGTCCCGATAAACTCATCTTT.

This clone ranks as medium-sized. This chain joins TRDV1 and TRDJ1; possibly TRDD3 for D (6 bases). The V end was cut by 3 bases, the J end by 1 base, with 33 bases between. There are 22 residues in the CDR3. Germline V gene sequence: CDR1 TSWWSYY, CDR2 QGS. DNA of the CDR3: TGTGCTCTTGGGGACCTAACCCTGTCCCGACGGTACTGGGCCGAGGCCACCGATAAACTCATCTTT. Translation gives CALGDLTLSRRYWAEATDKLIF.

Points on this clone: A read error may be the cause here, since a much bigger clone is one base away. Other DNA sequences in the same sample also yield this CDR3. The gene calls are TRDV1 and TRDJ1; 7 bases map to TRDD3. V was pared by 0 bases and J by 5 bases, with 15 bases of the junction left unmatched. CDR3 length: 18 residues. The germline V gene encodes CDR1 TSWWSYY and CDR2 QGS. Here the CDR3 reads CALGELALSTWGKDKLIF. The CDR3 DNA sequence: TGTGCTCTTGGGGAACTCGCCCTAAGTACGTGGGGGAAAGATAAACTCATCTTT.

This clone is medium-sized (0.01 to 0.1%) by share. Other DNA sequences from this sample encode an identical CDR3 as well. This chain links TRDV2 with TRDJ4, with TRDD3 identical over 8 bases. The germline gives CDR1 GEAIGNYY, CDR2 EKD. V lost 1 base to trimming and J lost 6 bases; unmatched junction nucleotides: 15. The CDR3 is 16 amino acids. The CDR3 coding sequence is TGTGCCTGTGACACAACACGCACAGGGGGGGATAATACCCTGATCTTT. As protein: CACDTTRTGGDNTLIF.

A few counts support this clone. The chain joins TRDV1 to TRDJ1; D possibly corresponds to TRDD2 (5 bases). This CDR3 comprises 19 residues. Trimming left V 6 bases short and J 1 base short, with 27 bases between. Germline-derived CDR1 and CDR2 are TSWWSYY and QGS. The CDR3 nucleotides read TGTGCTCTTGGCCGGGTCCTAAGGGCGGAGGATGTAGGCACCGATAAACTCATCTTT. Translated: CALGRVLRAEDVGTDKLIF.

A few counts support this clone. This chain connects TRDV1 to TRDJ1, with D possibly being TRDD2 or TRDD3 (8 bases each). Germline CDR1 is TSWWSYY and CDR2 is QGS. Trimming took off 1 base at V and 0 bases at J, with 42 bases between the two ends. The CDR3 runs to 26 residues. In DNA, the CDR3 is TGTGCTCTTGGGGAACGACGTCCCCCTCTACTTCCTACTACTGGGGGCCAAAGTCTCTACACCGATAAACTCATCTTT. Protein sequence: CALGERRPPLLPTTGGQSLYTDKLIF.

In this sample, this clone turned up a few times. The genes are TRDV1 and TRDJ1; TRDD3 might be the D (6 bases). Trimming shortened V by 5 bases and J by 13 bases, and 41 bases separated the two germline ends. CDR3 length equals 20 residues. CDR1 is TSWWSYY, CDR2 QGS, per germline. The DNA for the CDR3 is TGTGCTCTTGGGACACCTTCGGCTGTCTTATTTCTTACTGGGTCCAGGGGACCCATCTTT. It specifies CALGTPSAVLFLTGSRGPIF.

The rearrangement links TRDV1 to TRDJ1, with 7 bases that match TRDD2. The CDR3 covers 18 residues. CDR1 is TSWWSYY and CDR2 is QGS in the germline V gene. Germline trimming cut 2 bases from V and 0 bases from J; bases unmatched to any gene: 12. The CDR3 sequence is CALGERSRPSWYTDKLIF. CDR3 DNA: TGTGCTCTTGGGGAAAGGTCGCGGCCTTCCTGGTACACCGATAAACTCATCTTT.

The chain joins TRDV1 to TRDJ1, with 9 bases that match TRDD3. Trimming cost V 0 bases and J 2 bases; bases outside gene matches: 10. This CDR3 spans 18 amino acids. Germline CDR1 TSWWSYY, CDR2 QGS. CDR3 sequence (DNA): TGTGCTCTTGGGGAACTTATCCCTGGGGGATCCTGTACCGATAAACTCATCTTT. The encoded protein is CALGELIPGGSCTDKLIF.

This clone came up a few times. The gene calls are TRDV1 and TRDJ1; 8 bases line up with TRDD3. In germline, CDR1 is TSWWSYY, CDR2 QGS. The CDR3 runs 20 residues. The trim removed 1 base at V and 1 base at J, leaving 17 bases unmatched. The CDR3 is CALGEPCSFTGGPPTDKLIF. The CDR3, as DNA: TGTGCTCTTGGGGAACCGTGTTCCTTTACTGGGGGGCCCCCCACCGATAAACTCATCTTT.

Details on this clone: A much larger clone lies one base from this, so it may be a read error. This chain connects TRDV2 to TRDJ1, with D perhaps being TRDD2 or TRDD3 (5 bases each). The V gene's germline CDR1 is GEAIGNYY and CDR2 EKD. Trimming took off 4 bases at V and 0 bases at J, with 23 bases between the two ends. The CDR3 consists of 18 residues. The CDR3 reads CACETLPPPMGYTDKLIF. CDR3 coding DNA: TGTGCCTGTGAGACCCTACCTCCGCCCATGGGGTACACCGATAAACTCATCTTT.

The sample holds many counts of this clone. This sequence joins TRDV1 and TRDJ1; D is perhaps TRDD3 (6 bases). Trimming shortened V by 2 bases and J by 3 bases, and 16 bases separated the two germline ends. This CDR3 is 16 amino acids long. Germline CDR1 and CDR2: TSWWSYY and QGS. CDR3: CALGEDQGERPDKLIF. In DNA, the CDR3 is TGTGCTCTTGGGGAAGATCAGGGGGAACGCCCCGATAAACTCATCTTT.

Only a few counts were recorded for this clone. The chain employs TRDV1 and TRDJ1; 7 bases are shared with TRDD2. The V and J ends lost 5 bases and 1 base, in that order; junction bases with no gene match: 19. In germline, CDR1 is TSWWSYY, CDR2 QGS. The CDR3 totals 19 residues. This chain's CDR3 is CALGKTGLPRGSGTDKLIF. CDR3 nucleotides: TGTGCTCTTGGGAAAACAGGACTTCCTAGGGGTTCGGGCACCGATAAACTCATCTTT.